These T cell receptor beta chains were read from a single sample in a study of T cell changes during pregnancy in multiple sclerosis. Clones were read by immunoSEQ multiplex PCR, and TCRdb kept only the in-frame ones, dropping some. The sample lists some 60,000 clones; 90% to 95% were seen once. The sample here was CD4+ T cells from peripheral blood mononuclear cells, taken in the first trimester of pregnancy. Receptors were obtained from a female donor with multiple sclerosis, enrolled in a pregnancy study. Each CDR3 is given with its conserved first and last residue. A D gene is named only where the DNA matches it firmly. Clone size is stated in some rows and not others, as once, few, many or a class when expanded.

>NA|TRBJ1-2|TRBD1|TRBV14|19
CASSRNNKPRQGQADGYTF
TGTGCCAGCAGCCGGAACAACAAACCACGACAGGGGCAAGCCGATGGCTACACCTTC
>NA|TRBJ1-2|NA|TRBV29-1|11
CSAGLSYGYTF
TGCAGCGCAGGACTAAGCTATGGCTACACCTTC
>NA|TRBJ2-3|NA|TRBV7-3|13
CASSQNEGDTQYF
TGTGCCAGCAGCCAGAACGAGGGAGATACGCAGTATTTT
>NA|TRBJ1-4|TRBD1|TRBV2|13
CASRWDRNEKLFF
TGTGCCAGCCGCTGGGACAGAAATGAAAAACTGTTTTTT
>NA|TRBJ1-2|NA|TRBV7-2|14
CASRPATAHYGYTF
TGTGCCAGCAGACCTGCGACAGCCCACTATGGCTACACCTTC
>NA|TRBJ2-1|TRBD1|TRBV7-3|13
CATGQGQIGEQFF
TGTGCCACCGGACAGGGACAGATAGGTGAGCAGTTCTTC
>NA|TRBJ1-5|TRBD1|TRBV28|15
CASSLSGTGAQPQHF
TGTGCCAGCAGTTTATCGGGGACAGGGGCCCAGCCCCAGCATTTT
>NA|TRBJ2-3|NA|TRBV10-3|16
CAISESSRLDTDTQYF
TGTGCCATCAGTGAGTCGAGTCGCCTAGATACAGATACGCAGTATTTT
>NA|TRBJ1-1|NA|TRBV7-9|12
CASSVHRTEAFF
TGTGCCAGCAGCGTCCACAGGACTGAAGCTTTCTTT
>NA|TRBJ1-1|TRBD1|TRBV27|15
CASSLGQGRATEAFF
TGTGCCAGCAGTCTCGGACAGGGAAGGGCCACTGAAGCTTTCTTT
>NA|TRBJ2-3|NA|TRBV4-1|16
CASSQDPQGRTDTQYF
TGCGCCAGCAGCCAAGATCCACAGGGGAGGACAGATACGCAGTATTTT
>NA|TRBJ2-3|NA|TRBV2|14
CASGPPGRTDTQYF
TGTGCCAGCGGGCCCCCAGGGCGCACAGATACGCAGTATTTT
>NA|TRBJ1-4|NA|TRBV19|14
CASSPQTSGEKLFF
TGTGCCAGTTCCCCCCAGACCTCGGGTGAAAAACTGTTTTTT
>NA|TRBJ1-6|NA|TRBV6-6|15
CASTHYGGQGSPLHF
TGTGCCAGCACCCATTACGGGGGGCAAGGTTCACCCCTCCACTTT
>NA|TRBJ2-2|NA|TRBV29-1|14
CSAVRGLNTGELFF
TGCAGCGCCGTACGCGGACTGAACACCGGGGAGCTGTTTTTT
>NA|TRBJ2-7|TRBD1|TRBV2|14
CASSEKGQFFEQYF
TGTGCCAGCAGTGAAAAGGGACAGTTCTTCGAGCAGTACTTC
>NA|TRBJ1-2|TRBD1|TRBV11-2|15
CASSPRDRVVDGYTF
TGTGCCAGCAGCCCGAGGGACAGGGTAGTAGATGGCTACACCTTC
>NA|TRBJ1-6|TRBD1|TRBV11-2|14
CASSPDRGSSPLHF
TGTGCCAGCAGTCCAGACAGGGGAAGCTCACCCCTCCACTTT
>NA|TRBJ1-1|NA|TRBV18|15
CASSPARGSNTEAFF
TGTGCCAGCTCACCGGCCAGGGGTTCAAACACTGAAGCTTTCTTT
>NA|TRBJ2-1|NA|TRBV7-3|12
CASSFGGGRAFF
TGTGCCAGCAGCTTTGGGGGCGGCCGCGCGTTCTTC
>NA|TRBJ2-7|NA|TRBV10-3|14
CAVTPGGLPYEQYF
TGTGCCGTCACGCCGGGGGGCCTCCCCTACGAGCAGTACTTC
>NA|TRBJ1-2|TRBD1|TRBV5-6|16
CASSLEGTGWSYGYTF
TGTGCCAGCAGCTTGGAGGGGACAGGATGGAGCTATGGCTACACCTTC
>once|TRBJ1-1|TRBD1|TRBV29-1|12
CSTQQGFTEAFF
TGCAGCACCCAACAGGGGTTCACTGAAGCTTTCTTT
>NA|TRBJ2-7|TRBD1|TRBV7-9|14
CASTSRDSSYEQYF
TGTGCCAGCACCTCCCGGGACAGTTCCTACGAGCAGTACTTC
>NA|TRBJ1-4|NA|TRBV30|16
CAWSVSRTPTNEKLFF
TGTGCCTGGAGTGTGTCACGGACACCAACTAATGAAAAACTGTTTTTT
>NA|TRBJ2-5|NA|TRBV18|14
CASSPPRESETQYF
TGTGCCAGCTCACCACCCAGGGAATCAGAGACCCAGTACTTC
>NA|TRBJ2-3|TRBD1|TRBV7-9|16
CASSLGRGSSTDTQYF
TGTGCCAGCAGCTTAGGCAGGGGGTCGAGCACAGATACGCAGTATTTT
>once|TRBJ1-5|NA|TRBV18|13
CASSLLGDQPQHF
TGTGCCAGCTCATTGCTGGGCGATCAGCCCCAGCATTTT
>NA|TRBJ2-7|NA|TRBV7-2|17
CASSVTHHAGAGIEQYF
TGTGCCAGCAGCGTCACCCACCACGCGGGGGCCGGCATCGAGCAGTACTTC
>many|TRBJ2-7|TRBD2|TRBV19|15
CASSPRGGGQYEQYF
TGTGCCAGTAGTCCACGAGGCGGGGGGCAATACGAGCAGTACTTC
>once|TRBJ2-3|TRBD2|TRBV30|14
CACLAGGRVDTQYF
TGTGCCTGCTTAGCGGGGGGCCGGGTTGATACGCAGTATTTT
>NA|TRBJ1-1|TRBD1|TRBV9|13
CASSIRTGTEAFF
TGTGCCAGCAGCATCCGGACAGGGACAGAAGCTTTCTTT